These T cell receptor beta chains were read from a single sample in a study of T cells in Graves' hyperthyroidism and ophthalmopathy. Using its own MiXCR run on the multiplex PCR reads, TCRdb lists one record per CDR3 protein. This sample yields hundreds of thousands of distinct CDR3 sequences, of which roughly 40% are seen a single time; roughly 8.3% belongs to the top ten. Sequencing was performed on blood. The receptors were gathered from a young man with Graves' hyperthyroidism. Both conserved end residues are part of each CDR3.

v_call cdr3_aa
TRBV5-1 CASSLEWGVTEAFF
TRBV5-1 CASSSVGRGTQYF
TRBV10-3 CASTRRSSYEQYF
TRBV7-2 CASSSSERSGYTF
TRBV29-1 CSAAGQAIYGYTF
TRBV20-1 CSASAGVPSQPQHF
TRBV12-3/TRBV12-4 CASWSGVGYGYTF
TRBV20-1 CSASSERDYTEAFF
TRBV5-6 CASSWVNTGELFF
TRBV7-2 CANSLEGDTEAFF
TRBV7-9 CASSSVTTEEQYF
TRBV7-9 CASRERTSETQYF
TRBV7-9 CASSLGWGQSSGNTIYF
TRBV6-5 CASSYLHDYGYTF
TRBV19 CASSGGLVQETQYF
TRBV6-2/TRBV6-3 CASTPEGPGQYF
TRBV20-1 CSARGILQRGAWDQETQYF
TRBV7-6 CASSRGQGSPLHF
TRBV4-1 CASSQGQYTEAFF
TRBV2 CASRTRQAYYEQYF
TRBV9 CASSLTTKNTEAFF
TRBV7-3 CASSALLAGGGTGELFF
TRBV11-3 CASSPTGLEAFF
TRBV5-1 CASSGGLAGDEQYF
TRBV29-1 CSALNTEAFF
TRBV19 CASRRRRNSPLHF
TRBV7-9 CASSVGIRTGGDTEAFF
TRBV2 CASSPRSGQPQHF
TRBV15 CATSTLEPGAGYGYTF
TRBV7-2 CASRSHGGGETIYF
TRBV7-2 CASSLAGWTSGGYEQYF
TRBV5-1 CASSLDALAGANVLTF
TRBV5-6 CASSSGEYSNQPQHF
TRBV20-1 CSASFGPEQYF
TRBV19 CASSTGTGVGYTF
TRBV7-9 CASSQATGGNTEAFF
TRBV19 CASSIGATGLLNQPQHF
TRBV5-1 CASSRALAGGRNEQYF